One sample yielded the 23 T cell receptor beta chains listed below, sequenced in a study of T cell repertoires in cytomegalovirus infection (dated by TCRdb to the late 2010s). For these TCRs, the target antigens are not known. In the paper's terms, the treatment or condition label means: in vitro stimulation with specific CMV peptide epitopes to enrich CMV-specific T cells. TCRdb records Illumina HiSeq 1500 as the sequencer. TCRdb handled the public reads itself, with Q25 trimming in fastp and clone calling in MiXCR, and kept productive beta chains. Under each unique CDR3 protein, matching rows form one entry showing the most common genes and DNA. The sample table records roughly 51,000 distinct CDR3 sequences; around 20% of these occur just once. The ten largest clonotypes hold approximately 26% of the sample. The sequencing used CD8+ T cells from cultured PBMCs, collected from culture after CMV antigen stimulation. The receptors shown here come from a human donor in good health (CMV status not recorded). Some clones in this sample may be carry-over from other donors' samples.

CDR3 coding DNA: TGTGCCAGTACCCTCGCCAGGGACAGGGGAATCTATGGCTACACCTTC. Translation gives CASTLARDRGIYGYTF. This chain connects TRBV19 to TRBJ1-2; 10 bases are a match to TRBD1. Per the germline V gene, CDR1 is LNHDA and CDR2 is SQIVND (reference sequence). Trimming removed 7 bases from V and 4 bases from J; junction bases left unmatched: 12. CDR3 size: 16 residues.

The chain links TRBV27 to TRBJ1-5; D call uncertain. This CDR3 contains 16 residues. V was trimmed by 0 bases and J by 0 bases, leaving 9 bases between them. Germline V gives CDR1 MNHEY, CDR2 SMNVEV (reference sequence). The CDR3 region has the DNA TGTGCCAGCAGTTTATCTGGCCCGTATAGCAATCAGCCCCAGCATTTT. Amino acids: CASSLSGPYSNQPQHF.

The chain uses TRBV20-1 and TRBJ2-4; D remains unclear. V shed 3 bases and J shed 4 bases, with 13 bases lying between them. Germline assignment: CDR1 DFQATT and CDR2 SNEGSKA (reference sequence). The CDR3 runs 14 residues. The chain's CDR3 is CSASPLMGKNIQYF. Here the CDR3 DNA reads TGCAGTGCTAGCCCTCTCATGGGAAAAAACATTCAGTACTTC.

The CDR3 is CASSLTSGWNEQFF. The CDR3 DNA reads as TGTGCCAGCAGTTTAACTTCGGGTTGGAATGAGCAGTTCTTC. V usage is TRBV27 and J usage is TRBJ2-1; D unresolved. With 2 bases removed from V and 7 bases from J, the gap between germline ends came to 12 bases. Germline loops: CDR1 MNHEY, CDR2 SMNVEV (reference sequence). This CDR3 has 14 residues.

This clonotype was seen a handful of times. This chain connects TRBV7-2 to TRBJ1-4, with TRBD1 matching 9 bases. CDR1 SGHTA and CDR2 FQGNSA come from the germline V gene. This CDR3 contains 17 residues. The V segment lost 1 base and the J segment 4 bases; nucleotides outside the gene matches: 7. The CDR3 DNA reads TGTGCCAGCAGCTTAGGGACAGGGGAGCGATTTAATGAAAAACTGTTTTTT. Translation gives CASSLGTGERFNEKLFF.

In this sample, this clonotype turned up a few times. CDR3 protein: CASSFPSGEMKTQYF. CDR3 nucleotides: TGTGCCAGCAGCTTCCCTAGCGGGGAAATGAAGACCCAGTACTTC. The rearrangement links TRBV7-9 to TRBJ2-5; TRBD2 agrees at 9 bases. The CDR3 extends over 15 amino acids. The J segment lost 6 bases and the V segment lost 3 bases, leaving 8 bases of the junction unmatched. Per germline, CDR1 SEHNR and CDR2 FQNEAQ (reference sequence).

V gene TRBV5-6 combines with J gene TRBJ2-3, with TRBD2 matching 7 bases. CDR3 length: 16 residues. CDR1 SGHDT and CDR2 YYEEEE come from the germline V gene. Losses at the gene ends were 4 bases for V and 6 bases for J; bases not matched to a gene: 14. The chain's CDR3 is CASSLRTRALPDTQYF. The CDR3 DNA follows: TGTGCCAGCAGCCTCCGGACTAGGGCCCTCCCGGATACGCAGTATTTT.

This clonotype was seen once. The chain links TRBV4-1 to TRBJ1-4; D uncertain. The CDR3 has 16 residues. Trimming left V 3 bases short and J 7 bases short, with 18 bases between. Germline V gives CDR1 MGHRA, CDR2 YSYEKL. The CDR3 DNA sequence: TGCGCCAGCAGCCACCTGGCGTTGGGCTTTACTGAAAAACTGTTTTTT. The encoded protein is CASSHLALGFTEKLFF.

This clonotype turned up a few times. The gene calls are TRBV14 and TRBJ1-1; a possible D gene is TRBD1 (5 bases). This CDR3 comprises 14 residues. The ends were cut back, 1 base at V and 1 base at J, with 7 bases in the middle. Per germline, CDR1 SGHDN and CDR2 FVKESK. The CDR3 DNA reads as TGTGCCAGCAGCCAAGGGGGCTGGAACACTGAAGCTTTCTTT. It is translated as CASSQGGWNTEAFF.

The chain combines TRBV7-9 with TRBJ1-3; no clear D. The CDR3 extends over 14 amino acids. With 2 bases removed from V and 0 bases from J, the gap between germline ends came to 5 bases. Germline-derived CDR1 and CDR2 are SEHNR and FQNEAQ (reference sequence). The CDR3 region has the DNA TGTGCCAGCAGCTTAAGGGACTCTGGAAACACCATATATTTT. Its protein is CASSLRDSGNTIYF.

Points on this clonotype: Its ends do not fully match the called genes, so a read error is possible. The CDR3 DNA reads as TGTGCCAGCAGCTACGGACTAAACTACGAGCAGTACTTC. This gives the protein CASSYGLNYEQYF. The chain recombines TRBV4-1 with TRBJ2-7, with TRBD2 as a possible D gene (6 bases). The V gene's germline CDR1 is MGHRA and CDR2 YSYEKL. CDR3 length: 13 residues.

V usage is TRBV7-2 and J usage is TRBJ1-3, with D possibly TRBD1 on 6 matching bases. Trimming left V 3 bases short and J 4 bases short, with 7 bases between. In germline, CDR1 is SGHTA, CDR2 FQGNSA. The CDR3 runs 13 residues. The chain's CDR3 is CASSFDRGNTIYF. The CDR3 DNA sequence: TGTGCCAGCAGCTTCGACAGGGGAAACACCATATATTTT.

This chain's CDR3 is CASSTGTDLEGYTF. CDR3 bases: TGTGCCAGCAGCACAGGGACAGATCTTGAGGGCTACACCTTC. The chain uses TRBV7-6 and TRBJ1-2; 7 bases align to TRBD1. The CDR3 covers 14 residues. V lost 5 bases, J lost 8 bases, and 11 bases stayed unmatched. Germline V gene data show CDR1 as SGHVS and CDR2 as FNYEAQ.

The chain uses TRBV7-9 and TRBJ2-1; D call uncertain. The CDR3 runs 15 residues. The germline gives CDR1 SEHNR, CDR2 FQNEAQ (reference sequence). The V and J ends lost 5 bases and 0 bases respectively, with 11 bases between them. This chain's CDR3 is CASSLPPVSYNEQFF. The DNA for the CDR3 is TGTGCCAGCAGCCTCCCCCCGGTCTCCTACAATGAGCAGTTCTTC.

V is TRBV9 and J is TRBJ2-1; 8 bases align to TRBD2. Germline CDR1 and CDR2: SGDLS and YYNGEE. V trimming: 3 bases; J trimming: 0 bases; junction bases outside the gene matches: 11. The CDR3 has 18 amino acids. The CDR3 here is CASSALVGGANSYNEQFF. CDR3 bases: TGTGCCAGCAGCGCGTTAGTCGGGGGGGCTAACTCCTACAATGAGCAGTTCTTC. Complete variable domain (other parts from reference TRBV9 and TRBJ2-1): DSGVTQTPKHLITATGQRVTLRCSPRSGDLSVYWYQQSLDQGLQFLIQYYNGEERAKGNILERFSAQQFPDLHSELNLSSLELGDSALYFCASSALVGGANSYNEQFFGPGTRLTVL.

The chain couples TRBV11-2 to TRBJ2-7; D may be TRBD2 (6 bases). The CDR3 covers 13 residues. Trimming cost V 5 bases and J 4 bases, with 12 bases left between them. Germline V gene sequence: CDR1 SGHAT, CDR2 FQNNGV. CDR3 nucleotides: TGTGCCAGCAGCGTAGGACTACCTTACGAGCAGTACTTC. Its translation: CASSVGLPYEQYF.

J is TRBJ2-5 and V is TRBV5-6; 9 nucleotides agree with TRBD1. Looked up from germline, CDR1 is SGHDT and CDR2 is YYEEEE. V was clipped by 1 base and J by 6 bases; unmatched bases: 7. The CDR3 extends over 15 amino acids. The CDR3: CASSLKWTGEKTQYF. The CDR3 DNA reads TGTGCCAGCAGCTTGAAATGGACAGGGGAGAAGACCCAGTACTTC.

This chain uses TRBV5-1 with TRBJ2-7; possible D gene TRBD1, 5 bases. CDR3 size: 12 residues. CDR1 and CDR2 (germline): SGHRS, YFSETQ. Trimming shortened V by 5 bases and J by 5 bases, and 11 bases separated the two germline ends. The CDR3 reads CASSTQGDEQYF. CDR3 bases: TGCGCCAGCAGTACGCAGGGTGACGAGCAGTACTTC.

CDR3 sequence (DNA): TGTGCCAGCAGCTCCAATAGCGGGGGCTCAGATACGCAGTATTTT. The encoded protein is CASSSNSGGSDTQYF. The rearrangement uses TRBV7-6 and TRBJ2-3; 9 bases map to TRBD2. V lost 4 bases to trimming and J lost 4 bases; unmatched junction nucleotides: 6. CDR1 SGHVS and CDR2 FNYEAQ come from the germline V gene. The CDR3 has 15 amino acids.

The chain couples TRBV28 to TRBJ2-1, with 9 bases lining up with TRBD2. The CDR3 length is 15 residues. Trimming took 3 bases from V and 10 from J; bases not matched to a gene: 10. Germline CDR1 reads MDHEN; CDR2 reads SYDVKM. CDR3 residues: CASSFGLAGLMEQFF. The CDR3 nucleotides read TGTGCCAGCAGTTTTGGGCTAGCGGGACTAATGGAGCAGTTCTTC.

The sample holds a few counts of this clonotype. The genes are TRBV7-2 and TRBJ2-7; TRBD1 matches at 10 bases. V dropped 6 bases and J dropped 6; count of bases not matched to a gene: 8. This CDR3 has 14 residues. CDR1 is SGHTA, CDR2 FQGNSA, per germline. The chain's CDR3 is CASSWDRGKAEQYF. DNA for the CDR3: TGTGCCAGCAGTTGGGACAGGGGAAAGGCCGAGCAGTACTTC. The whole variable domain, filled in from reference TRBV7-2 and TRBJ2-7, reads GAGVSQSPSNKVTEKGKDVELRCDPISGHTALYWYRQSLGQGLEFLIYFQGNSAPDKSGLPSDRFSAERTGGSVSTLTIQRTQQEDSAVYLCASSWDRGKAEQYFGPGTRLTVT.

The chain couples TRBV27 to TRBJ1-5; 8 bases match TRBD1. V dropped 5 bases and J dropped 0; count of bases not matched to a gene: 9. The CDR3 loop spans 17 amino acids. CDR1 and CDR2 from the germline V gene are MNHEY and SMNVEV (reference sequence). This chain's CDR3 is CASSPRTGPYSNQPQHF. CDR3 nucleotide sequence: TGTGCCAGCAGTCCCAGGACAGGGCCTTATAGCAATCAGCCCCAGCATTTT.

There are a few counts of this clonotype. The rearrangement links TRBV10-3 to TRBJ2-7; no firm D call. This CDR3 has 11 residues. The germline V gene encodes CDR1 ENHRY and CDR2 SYGVKD. The V end was cut by 0 bases, the J end by 6 bases, with 3 bases between. The CDR3 DNA is TGTGCCATCAGTGAGTCGCGCGAGCAGTACTTC. The encoded protein is CAISESREQYF.